This T cell receptor beta chain was recorded in a study of liver allograft versus peripheral blood T cells. Across the study: Repertoires from peripheral blood of liver transplant recipients were compared with those inside their transplanted livers.

Relative to its sample, this clonotype is medium-sized (0.01 to 0.1%). TCRdb itself ran the reads through MiXCR, one entry per CDR3 protein. The sample contains about 16,000 distinct CDR3 sequences, around 23% of which appear only once. Germline loops: CDR1 KGHSH, CDR2 LQKENI. CDR3 length: 15 amino acids. V shed 3 bases and J 0 bases; nucleotides not matched to a gene: 5. This clonotype was obtained from a human patient who had a liver transplant. Some T cells may be provided by the graft donor. This chain uses TRBV18 with TRBJ2-7, with 7 bases aligning to TRBD1. The CDR3 DNA sequence: TGTGCCAGCTCACCCGGACAGGTTACCTCCTACGAGCAGTACTTC. It specifies CASSPGQVTSYEQYF. The full variable domain, in which reference TRBV18 and TRBJ2-7 provide the parts outside the CDR3, is NAGVMQNPRHLVRRRGQEARLRCSPMKGHSHVYWYRQLPEEGLKFMVYLQKENIIDESGMPKERFSAEFPKEGPSILRIQQVVRGDSAAYFCASSPGQVTSYEQYFGPGTRLTVT.